The TCR beta chain described here comes from a study of blood T cell repertoires in COVID-19. Clones were read by immunoSEQ multiplex PCR, and TCRdb kept only the in-frame ones, dropping some. The data contain about 160,000 clones, about 88% of them singletons. In the case of this clone: Relative to the germline gene, one junction end is altered; a read error may explain this.

The origin of this receptor is a man in his forties with acute or convalescent COVID-19. Sequenced material: peripheral blood.

CDR3 sequence: CASTPIGEGYGYTF. The CDR3, as DNA: TGTGCTAGCACCCCCATAGGGGAGGGTTATGGCTACACCTTC. V and J are TRBV7-7 and TRBJ1-2, with D perhaps matching TRBD1 (5 bases). This CDR3 region has 14 residues. CDR1 and CDR2 (germline): SSHAT, FNYEAQ (reference sequence). Based on the CDR3 plus reference TRBV7-7 and TRBJ1-2, the full variable domain is GAGVSQSPRYKVTKRGQDVTLRCDPISSHATLYWYQQALGQGPEFLTYFNYEAQPDKSGLPSDRFSAERPEGSISTLTIQRTEQRDSAMYRCASTPIGEGYGYTFGSGTRLTVV.